The 31 T cell receptor beta chains reported below all come from one sample, sequenced in a study of shared clonotypes between healthy human individuals. TCRdb's copy holds only in-frame clones and misses some; the assay was immunoSEQ multiplex PCR. The table records a few hundred thousand clones, around 97% of them present only once. Sequenced material: naive CD4+ T cells sorted from blood. Indicated subset: CD45RA+ positively selected. The receptors were gathered from a woman in her 30s in good health.

The chain recombines TRBV10-1 with TRBJ2-2; D is possibly TRBD1 (5 bases). Per germline, CDR1 WNHNN and CDR2 SYGVQD (reference sequence). This CDR3 contains 13 residues. The V gene lost 3 bases and the J gene lost 4 bases, with 6 bases spanning the gap. CDR3 coding DNA: TGCGCCAGCAGTGACAGGGTCACCGGGGAGCTGTTTTTT. Translating gives CASSDRVTGELFF.

V is TRBV29-1 and J is TRBJ2-7; no firm D call. From germline, CDR1 is SQVTM and CDR2 ANQGSEA. The CDR3 extends over 12 amino acids. V lost 4 bases to trimming and J lost 5 bases, with 12 bases between them. The CDR3 is CSVVTGSHEQYF. In nucleotides, the CDR3 is TGCAGCGTTGTTACGGGTAGCCACGAGCAGTACTTC.

The chain recombines TRBV11-2 with TRBJ1-5; D is unclear. CDR3 length: 14 amino acids. Germline assignment: CDR1 SGHAT and CDR2 FQNNGV. Trimming took 1 base from V and 4 from J, leaving 8 bases between them. The CDR3 DNA is TGTGCCAGCAGCTTAGTGGGTCGGAATCAGCCCCAGCATTTT. This gives the protein CASSLVGRNQPQHF.

The chain combines TRBV7-8 with TRBJ1-1; tentatively, D is TRBD1 (5 bases). V was shortened by 4 bases and J by 1 base, with 10 bases between the two germline ends. Germline V gene sequence: CDR1 SGHVS, CDR2 FQNEAQ. CDR3 size: 14 residues. The CDR3 loop reads CASSYRQTNTEAFF. DNA of the CDR3: TGTGCCAGCAGCTACCGACAGACGAACACTGAAGCTTTCTTT.

The chain couples TRBV7-9 to TRBJ2-7; D is ambiguous. Trimming removed 11 bases at V and 0 bases at J, with 14 bases between. The CDR3 totals 13 residues. CDR1 is SEHNR and CDR2 is FQNEAQ in the germline V gene (reference sequence). CDR3 loop: CAGSSKTSYEQYF. The CDR3 region has the DNA TGTGCCGGGTCGTCAAAAACCTCCTACGAGCAGTACTTC.

The chain links TRBV10-2 to TRBJ2-7; D perhaps matches TRBD1 (5 bases). Germline CDR1 is WSHSY and CDR2 is SAAADI. The V end lost 2 bases, the J end lost 6 bases, and 11 bases lay between the germline ends. This CDR3 is 13 amino acids long. The CDR3 spells CASSEGRVREQYF. CDR3 nucleotides: TGCGCCAGCAGTGAGGGCAGGGTTCGCGAGCAGTACTTC.

This rearrangement joins TRBV11-2 to TRBJ2-1, with 12 bases that match TRBD2. CDR1 and CDR2 (germline): SGHAT, FQNNGV. The CDR3 loop spans 18 amino acids. The J segment lost 0 bases and the V segment lost 5 bases, leaving 8 bases of the junction unmatched. CDR3 in DNA: TGTGCCAGCAGCCTGGGTGCTAGCGGGAGGGGCTCCTACAATGAGCAGTTCTTC. Amino acids: CASSLGASGRGSYNEQFF. Full variable domain (remainder filled in from reference TRBV11-2 and TRBJ2-1): EAGVAQSPRYKIIEKRQSVAFWCNPISGHATLYWYQQILGQGPKLLIQFQNNGVVDDSQLPKDRFSAERLKGVDSTLKIQPAKLEDSAVYLCASSLGASGRGSYNEQFFGPGTRLTVL.

The chain carries TRBV10-3 and TRBJ2-5; D is ambiguous. The end of the DNA fits TRBJ2-7 better, so the J call may be wrong. The germline V gene has CDR1 ENHRY and CDR2 SYGVKD. CDR3 length equals 15 residues. Here the CDR3 reads CAISESSGRPYEQYF. In DNA, the CDR3 is TGTGCCATCAGTGAGTCAAGTGGCAGGCCCTACGAGCAGTACTTC.

V and J are TRBV18 and TRBJ1-1; D may be TRBD1 (5 bases). The V gene lost 3 bases and the J gene lost 1 base, with 12 bases spanning the gap. Germline V gene data show CDR1 as KGHSH and CDR2 as LQKENI. This CDR3 is 15 amino acids long. The CDR3 reads CASSPLGTENTEAFF. The CDR3 DNA sequence: TGTGCCAGCTCACCCCTCGGGACTGAGAACACTGAAGCTTTCTTT.

This chain uses TRBV28 with TRBJ1-1; D is perhaps TRBD1 (5 bases). Germline loops: CDR1 MDHEN, CDR2 SYDVKM. Between the trimmed V and J ends, which lost 6 bases and 4 bases, there was a span of 18 bases. The CDR3 has 15 residues. The CDR3 DNA follows: TGTGCCAGCAGCCCCCGCGGGGGATGGAGCACTGAAGCTTTCTTT. Amino acids: CASSPRGGWSTEAFF.

This chain links TRBV2 with TRBJ2-2; no clear D. V was pared by 4 bases and J by 0 bases, with 6 bases between. This CDR3 has 14 residues. CDR1 is SNHLY, CDR2 FYNNEI, per germline. The CDR3 DNA sequence: TGTGCCAGCAGTGGGATAACGAACACCGGGGAGCTGTTTTTT. It yields the protein CASSGITNTGELFF.

The table lists this clone with a count of one. The same CDR3 can be traced to other DNA sequences in this sample. The chain is built from TRBV28 and TRBJ2-1; perhaps TRBD2 as D (6 bases). CDR1 is MDHEN, CDR2 SYDVKM, per germline. The CDR3 totals 13 residues. The ends were cut back, 3 bases at V and 8 bases at J, with 11 bases in the middle. The chain's CDR3 is CASSFGGRDEQFF. CDR3 DNA: TGTGCCAGCAGTTTCGGAGGGAGAGATGAGCAGTTCTTC.

As to this clone: The sample holds other DNA sequences that translate to the same CDR3. The chain links TRBV18 to TRBJ2-7; D is unresolved. V was pared by 3 bases and J by 0 bases, with 6 bases between. Looked up from germline, CDR1 is KGHSH and CDR2 is LQKENI. The CDR3 is 13 residues long. The CDR3: CASSPKGSYEQYF. The CDR3 DNA sequence: TGTGCCAGCTCACCGAAGGGCTCCTACGAGCAGTACTTC.

The chain combines TRBV9 with TRBJ2-1; 7 nucleotides align to TRBD2. J gave up 0 bases and V 3 bases, and 6 bases lay outside the gene matches. Germline-derived CDR1 and CDR2 are SGDLS and YYNGEE. The CDR3 is 16 amino acids. CDR3 bases: TGTGCCAGCAGCGGCCCGGGCGGGGGCTCCTACAATGAGCAGTTCTTC. The encoded protein is CASSGPGGGSYNEQFF.

This clone was seen a handful of times. The gene calls are TRBV28 and TRBJ1-4; 7 bases map to TRBD1. V trimming: 8 bases; J trimming: 8 bases; junction bases outside the gene matches: 8. The CDR3 sequence is 13 residues long. Germline loops: CDR1 MDHEN, CDR2 SYDVKM. CDR3 coding DNA: TGTGCCAGCCGGGGCAGGGGGGGCGAAAAACTGTTTTTT. It is translated as CASRGRGGEKLFF.

This chain joins TRBV18 and TRBJ1-1, with unresolved D. The CDR3 contains 15 residues. Germline V gene lookup returns CDR1 KGHSH and CDR2 LQKENI. V lost 2 bases to trimming and J lost 0 bases, with 10 bases between them. CDR3 residues: CASSPLTEVNTEAFF. DNA for the CDR3: TGTGCCAGCTCACCATTGACGGAGGTGAACACTGAAGCTTTCTTT.

This sequence joins TRBV9 and TRBJ2-7; tentative D call: TRBD1 (5 bases). Germline-derived CDR1 and CDR2 are SGDLS and YYNGEE. The CDR3 totals 18 residues. Trimming pared 4 bases from V and 2 bases from J, leaving 25 bases between. The CDR3, as DNA: TGTGCCAGCAGCAGAGACCCACATATAAAGACAGCCACCTACGAGCAGTACTTC. As protein: CASSRDPHIKTATYEQYF.

CDR3 protein: CASSSQGQETQYF. CDR3 in DNA: TGTGCCAGCAGTTCACAGGGTCAAGAGACCCAGTACTTC. The chain couples TRBV4-2 to TRBJ2-5, with D tentatively TRBD1 (6 bases). The V end lost 6 bases, the J end lost 2 bases, and 10 bases lay between the germline ends. The CDR3 is made up of 13 amino acids. In germline, CDR1 is LGHNA, CDR2 YNFKEQ.

This chain joins TRBV28 and TRBJ2-2; D is perhaps TRBD1 (6 bases). The CDR3 runs 15 residues. Germline loops: CDR1 MDHEN, CDR2 SYDVKM. V shed 1 base and J shed 0 bases, with 6 bases lying between them. DNA of the CDR3: TGTGCCAGCAGTTTATACAGGGCGAACACCGGGGAGCTGTTTTTT. It is translated as CASSLYRANTGELFF.

In this sample, this clone turned up once. DNA of the CDR3: TGTGCCAGCAGTTTACCAGGGTTAAACACCATATATTTT. As protein: CASSLPGLNTIYF. V usage is TRBV28 and J usage is TRBJ1-3, with a weak D call TRBD1 (5 bases). The length of the CDR3 is 13 residues. In germline, CDR1 is MDHEN, CDR2 SYDVKM. Trimming took off 2 bases at V and 6 bases at J, with 8 bases between the two ends.

The count of this clone is one. The chain joins TRBV6-1 to TRBJ2-2; 8 bases match TRBD1. The CDR3 has 15 amino acids. CDR1 and CDR2 (germline): MNHNS, SASEGT. V was clipped by 4 bases and J by 5 bases; unmatched bases: 6. The CDR3 DNA reads TGTGCCAGCAGTGGAGGACAGGGTTCAACCGGGGAGCTGTTTTTT. This encodes CASSGGQGSTGELFF.

This clone has only one observation. The J gene is TRBJ2-5, the V gene TRBV28, with 7 bases matching TRBD2. With V trimmed by 6 bases and J by 5 bases, 15 bases remained unmatched. Germline V gene data show CDR1 as MDHEN and CDR2 as SYDVKM. This CDR3 contains 16 residues. The CDR3 coding sequence is TGTGCCAGCAGCCCGGCTGGGCGGGGGTTGGCGGAGACCCAGTACTTC. Translating it yields CASSPAGRGLAETQYF.

CDR3 protein: CASSSPSGGTYNEQFF. The CDR3 bases are TGTGCCAGCAGCTCCCCCAGCGGCGGGACGTACAATGAGCAGTTCTTC. The genes are TRBV7-8 and TRBJ2-1, with D perhaps matching TRBD2 (6 bases). This CDR3 contains 16 residues. Trimming left V 4 bases short and J 4 bases short, with 17 bases between. The germline CDR1 and CDR2 sequences are SGHVS and FQNEAQ. The variable domain in full, with the rest retrieved from reference TRBV7-8 and TRBJ2-1, is GAGVSQSPRYKVAKRGQDVALRCDPISGHVSLFWYQQALGQGPEFLTYFQNEAQLDKSGLPSDRFFAERPEGSVSTLKIQRTQQEDSAVYLCASSSPSGGTYNEQFFGPGTRLTVL.

This sequence joins TRBV10-2 and TRBJ1-1, with D perhaps matching TRBD1 (6 bases). Trimming took 3 bases from V and 4 from J, leaving 12 bases between them. The CDR3 consists of 14 residues. Germline CDR1 and CDR2: WSHSY and SAAADI. CDR3 bases: TGCGCCAGCAGTGAACAGGGTTCGGGCACTGAAGCTTTCTTT. The encoded protein is CASSEQGSGTEAFF.

The chain links TRBV28 to TRBJ2-3; 12 nucleotides line up with TRBD2. Germline V gives CDR1 MDHEN, CDR2 SYDVKM. V trimming: 6 bases; J trimming: 4 bases; junction bases outside the gene matches: 5. CDR3 length: 15 amino acids. In DNA, the CDR3 is TGTGCCAGCAGCACCGGGACTAGCGGGCCAGATACGCAGTATTTT. Protein product: CASSTGTSGPDTQYF.

The CDR3 spells CASSVSRDRGMEQYF. CDR3 DNA sequence: TGTGCCAGTAGTGTGTCCCGGGACAGGGGAATGGAGCAGTACTTC. V usage is TRBV19 and J usage is TRBJ2-7, with 10 bases matching TRBD1. CDR3 length equals 15 residues. Germline CDR1 LNHDA, CDR2 SQIVND (reference sequence). The trim removed 5 bases at V and 7 bases at J, leaving 11 bases unmatched.

The rearrangement joins TRBV5-1 to TRBJ1-3; D is possibly TRBD1 (6 bases). V shed 7 bases and J shed 2 bases, with 16 bases lying between them. This CDR3 comprises 15 residues. Germline V gene data show CDR1 as SGHRS and CDR2 as YFSETQ. The CDR3 loop is CASSQMGGTGNTIYF. In nucleotides, the CDR3 is TGCGCCAGCTCCCAGATGGGGGGCACTGGAAACACCATATATTTT.

V usage is TRBV6-6 and J usage is TRBJ2-5; D may be TRBD2 (6 bases). Trimming shortened V by 5 bases and J by 4 bases, and 11 bases separated the two germline ends. The CDR3 covers 13 residues. The germline V gene has CDR1 MNHNY and CDR2 SVGAGI (reference sequence). Here the CDR3 reads CASSTGTLETQYF. For the CDR3, the DNA is TGTGCCAGCAGTACCGGGACTTTAGAGACCCAGTACTTC.

The chain combines TRBV4-1 with TRBJ2-1, with 14 bases identical to TRBD2. The germline V gene has CDR1 MGHRA and CDR2 YSYEKL. The CDR3 loop spans 17 amino acids. V lost 3 bases and J lost 5; bases outside the gene matches: 6. The CDR3, as DNA: TGCGCCAGCAGCCAGGAGCCGGGACTAGCGGGAGACAATGAGCAGTTCTTC. It specifies CASSQEPGLAGDNEQFF.

The V gene is TRBV27, the J gene TRBJ2-3; 10 positions agree with TRBD2. The V gene's germline CDR1 is MNHEY and CDR2 SMNVEV (reference sequence). This CDR3 has 16 amino acids. J was trimmed by 2 bases and V by 5 bases; bases with no gene match: 7. CDR3 sequence (DNA): TGTGCCAGCAGTAAAGCCGGGACTAGCGCCACAGATACGCAGTATTTT. Encoded protein: CASSKAGTSATDTQYF.

The J gene is TRBJ2-7, the V gene TRBV5-5, with a possible D match to TRBD2 (5 bases). V was cut by 3 bases and J by 1 base, with 8 bases left in between. CDR3 length: 13 amino acids. CDR1 and CDR2 (germline): SGHKS, YYEKEE (reference sequence). CDR3: CASSSPGSYEQYF. The CDR3, as DNA: TGTGCCAGCAGCTCTCCGGGATCCTACGAGCAGTACTTC.